This T cell receptor (beta chain) was captured by sequencing in a study of metastatic and nonmetastatic thyroid tumors (dated by TCRdb to the early 2020s). Turning to the overall study: Repertoires were compared across peripheral blood and tumor or nodule tissue samples from malignant and benign thyroid patients. The research as a whole found: In both blood and tumor samples, TCR beta diversity was reported to be significantly higher in malignant tumors than in benign nodules.

None of the patients had been given any treatment before thyroid surgery. Using T-cell receptor beta sequencing, the researchers looked back retrospectively at clinical samples from patients, gathered between about 2011 and 2018. There are many counts of this clone. The clone's antigen remains unknown. Nothing much larger sits one base from this clone, and base qualities are not available. The receptor library was made with PCR. Sequencing relied on an Illumina HiSeq 4000. High-throughput sequencing was used to profile the CDR3 region of the TCR beta-chain in every patient. In the source study's methods: The researchers built a classifier to tell apart papillary thyroid cancer patients with distant metastasis, based on CDR3 differences among clinicopathological groups. The Shannon index was used to assess repertoire diversity, and the Morisita-Horn index was used to assess tumor-blood repertoire similarity. Using fastp trimming at Q25 and MiXCR clonotype assembly, TCRdb reanalyzed the public sequencing data and kept in-frame beta chains. These V and J calls rely on TCRdb rather than the paper's analysis. The sample yields some 16,000 clones; roughly a quarter were counted once. Jointly, the top ten make up about an eighth of the sample.

Sequenced: tumor tissue. This sequence originates from a male donor with papillary thyroid cancer or a benign thyroid nodule (not recorded which). Some clones in this sample may be carry-over from other donors' samples.

The DNA sequence is as follows: TGTGCCAGCGCCCCACTAGCGGGGGCTGTAGATACGCAGTATTTT. This codes for CASAPLAGAVDTQYF. The V and J segments used are TRBV7-6 and TRBJ2-3; TRBD2 agrees with 11 junctional bases. For CDR1 and CDR2, the germline V gene lists SGHVS and FNYEAQ. The CDR3, cysteine through phenylalanine, is 15 amino acids long. Only the CDR3 DNA stays, 45 bases, in frame from base 1. Trimmed from V: 8 bases; trimmed from J: 5 bases; junction bases lacking a gene match: 9.